This TCR beta chain was obtained from a study of cytomegalovirus exposure and HLA in healthy donors. Findings and caveats of the study: The authors assumed roughly uniform sequencing depth across donors for presence/absence analyses. TCR beta V- and J-gene trimming, according to a later analysis, was linked to a missense DCLRE1C variant.

60 Vbeta and 13 Jbeta primers were used in PCR. The repertoire was sequenced with immunoSEQ multiplex PCR; TCRdb's copy has only in-frame clones and lacks some. The sample lists 130,000 or so clones; around 8.5% were seen once. V dropped 2 bases and J dropped 1 base, with 10 bases sitting between them. CDR1 MNHEY and CDR2 SVGAGI come from the germline V gene. This CDR3 has 15 residues. As regards this clone: The antigen is undetermined.

The chain is built from TRBV6-5 and TRBJ2-3; D possibly corresponds to TRBD2 (5 bases). Material: PBMCs. This receptor was taken from a man in his forties or fifties in good health and CMV-seronegative. The CDR3 here is CASSYGSLGTDTQYF. The CDR3 nucleotides are TGTGCCAGCAGTTACGGGAGTTTGGGCACAGATACGCAGTATTTT.